A single sample is the source of the 25 T cell receptor beta chains below, sequenced in a study of OX40 agonist ivuxolimab in advanced cancers. The protocol was immunoSEQ multiplex PCR, while the TCRdb copy is restricted to in-frame clones and leaves out a portion. The table has 40,000 to 55,000 clones, roughly 93% seen once. The starting material was CD4+ or CD8+ T cells sorted from blood, obtained in a trial of the OX40 agonist ivuxolimab. These receptors originate from an adult with an advanced solid tumor such as melanoma, head and neck, liver or kidney cancer.

CDR3 sequence: CASSLRGAYEQYF. For the CDR3, the DNA is TGTGCCAGCAGTTTAAGGGGGGCCTACGAGCAGTACTTC. The J gene is TRBJ2-7, the V gene TRBV28; D tentatively reads TRBD1 or TRBD2 (6 bases each). The CDR3 consists of 13 residues. Germline CDR1 is MDHEN and CDR2 is SYDVKM. V shed 2 bases and J shed 2 bases, with 7 bases lying between them.

The rearrangement links TRBV27 to TRBJ2-1; the match to TRBD2 covers 8 bases. Germline assignment: CDR1 MNHEY and CDR2 SMNVEV (reference sequence). J was trimmed by 4 bases and V by 5 bases; bases with no gene match: 7. This CDR3 region has 15 residues. The CDR3 DNA reads as TGTGCCAGCAGTCCCGGGACTAGTTCATACAATGAGCAGTTCTTC. It yields the protein CASSPGTSSYNEQFF.

The J gene is TRBJ2-3, the V gene TRBV5-6; D remains unclear. From germline, CDR1 is SGHDT and CDR2 YYEEEE. The V end was cut by 0 bases, the J end by 0 bases, with 5 bases between. The CDR3 is 14 amino acids. CDR3 sequence reads: CASSLGTSTDTQYF. In DNA form, the CDR3 reads TGTGCCAGCAGCTTGGGCACTAGCACAGATACGCAGTATTTT.

The chain couples TRBV7-9 to TRBJ1-2; D possibly corresponds to TRBD1 (6 bases). The CDR3 is 15 amino acids. V was cut by 1 base and J by 0 bases, with 9 bases left in between. CDR1 and CDR2 from the germline V gene are SEHNR and FQNEAQ (reference sequence). The CDR3: CASSLVQGPNYGYTF. CDR3 sequence (DNA): TGTGCCAGCAGCTTAGTACAGGGACCTAACTATGGCTACACCTTC.

This chain connects TRBV28 to TRBJ1-1; D is ambiguous. Germline CDR1 and CDR2: MDHEN and SYDVKM. V was trimmed by 3 bases and J by 6 bases, leaving 8 bases between them. The CDR3 extends over 12 amino acids. CDR3 loop: CASSFTRSEAFF. For the CDR3, the DNA is TGTGCCAGCAGTTTTACGAGGTCTGAAGCTTTCTTT.

The chain joins TRBV4-1 to TRBJ2-5; either TRBD1 or TRBD2 may fit D (5 bases each). The CDR3 totals 14 residues. The germline gives CDR1 MGHRA, CDR2 YSYEKL. V was shortened by 3 bases and J by 5 bases, with 13 bases between the two germline ends. The CDR3 region has the DNA TGCGCCAGCAGCCACGAGGGGCTGGGGGAGACCCAGTACTTC. It yields the protein CASSHEGLGETQYF.

This rearrangement joins TRBV4-3 to TRBJ2-1; D gene unclear. Germline V gene data show CDR1 as LGHNA and CDR2 as YSLEER. The V gene lost 0 bases and the J gene lost 4 bases, with 4 bases spanning the gap. The CDR3 extends over 13 amino acids. This CDR3 is CASSQDEYNEQFF. The CDR3 coding sequence is TGCGCCAGCAGCCAAGATGAGTACAATGAGCAGTTCTTC.

This clone was detected only a few times. The chain carries TRBV14 and TRBJ1-2; 10 bases are shared with TRBD1. The CDR3 extends over 16 amino acids. The germline V gene has CDR1 SGHDN and CDR2 FVKESK. V lost 3 bases to trimming and J lost 1 base; unmatched junction nucleotides: 5. The CDR3 region has the DNA TGTGCCAGCAGCCACTTCAGGACAGGGGGTAACTATGGCTACACCTTC. Encoded protein: CASSHFRTGGNYGYTF.

The chain uses TRBV4-3 and TRBJ2-7, with 8 bases matching TRBD1. J lost 5 bases, V lost 1 base, and 1 base had no gene match. CDR1 is LGHNA, CDR2 YSLEER, per germline. This CDR3 is built from 13 residues. The DNA for the CDR3 is TGCGCCAGCAGCCAAGTGGACAGGGACGAGCAGTACTTC. This encodes CASSQVDRDEQYF.

The genes are TRBV5-1 and TRBJ1-1; D unresolved. The CDR3 is 11 amino acids. Trimming removed 7 bases at V and 4 bases at J, with 8 bases between. The germline gives CDR1 SGHRS, CDR2 YFSETQ. Here the CDR3 reads CASGVGTEAFF. CDR3 nucleotide sequence: TGCGCCAGCGGAGTCGGCACTGAAGCTTTCTTT.

This clone was picked up one time. This chain connects TRBV5-5 to TRBJ2-7; D is possibly TRBD1 (5 bases). CDR3 length equals 15 residues. Trimming removed 4 bases at V and 1 base at J, with 15 bases between. CDR1 is SGHKS, CDR2 YYEKEE, per germline (reference sequence). The CDR3 region has the DNA TGTGCCAGCAGCCTGGCAGGTAAGGGGTCCTACGAGCAGTACTTC. This sequence encodes CASSLAGKGSYEQYF.

J is TRBJ2-3 and V is TRBV9; weak D call: TRBD1 (5 bases). This CDR3 spans 17 amino acids. Germline V gene data show CDR1 as SGDLS and CDR2 as YYNGEE. Trimming left V 0 bases short and J 2 bases short, with 16 bases between. As DNA, the CDR3 is TGTGCCAGCAGCGTAGGGGGCCAGGGTGGCTCCACAGATACGCAGTATTTT. This sequence encodes CASSVGGQGGSTDTQYF. The full variable domain, in which reference TRBV9 and TRBJ2-3 provide the parts outside the CDR3, is DSGVTQTPKHLITATGQRVTLRCSPRSGDLSVYWYQQSLDQGLQFLIQYYNGEERAKGNILERFSAQQFPDLHSELNLSSLELGDSALYFCASSVGGQGGSTDTQYFGPGTRLTVL.

With respect to this clone: The same CDR3 is also encoded by other DNA sequences in this sample. The rearrangement joins TRBV9 to TRBJ1-1, with unresolved D. CDR3 size: 14 residues. Per the germline V gene, CDR1 is SGDLS and CDR2 is YYNGEE. V dropped 0 bases and J dropped 5 bases, with 11 bases sitting between them. The CDR3 here is CASSVGGTGTEAFF. CDR3 DNA sequence: TGTGCCAGCAGCGTAGGGGGAACGGGTACTGAAGCTTTCTTT.

The chain joins TRBV7-9 to TRBJ2-5; D perhaps matches TRBD1 (6 bases). This CDR3 is 15 amino acids long. The V and J ends lost 0 bases and 4 bases respectively, with 12 bases between them. The germline V gene has CDR1 SEHNR and CDR2 FQNEAQ (reference sequence). The CDR3 spells CASSLAQGEGETQYF. CDR3 DNA sequence: TGTGCCAGCAGCTTAGCACAGGGCGAAGGAGAGACCCAGTACTTC.

This sequence joins TRBV7-8 and TRBJ1-5; weak D call: TRBD1 (6 bases). Trimming removed 5 bases at V and 2 bases at J, with 16 bases between. The germline gives CDR1 SGHVS, CDR2 FQNEAQ. This CDR3 comprises 16 residues. CDR3 in amino acids: CASSHLRQVGNQPQHF. DNA for the CDR3: TGTGCCAGCAGCCACCTTAGACAGGTCGGCAATCAGCCCCAGCATTTT. Supplemented by reference TRBV7-8 and TRBJ1-5, the full variable domain reads GAGVSQSPRYKVAKRGQDVALRCDPISGHVSLFWYQQALGQGPEFLTYFQNEAQLDKSGLPSDRFFAERPEGSVSTLKIQRTQQEDSAVYLCASSHLRQVGNQPQHFGDGTRLSIL.

This chain joins TRBV13 and TRBJ1-3, with no clear D. The CDR3 covers 14 residues. V lost 4 bases, J lost 4 bases, and 11 bases lay in between. Per germline, CDR1 PRHDT and CDR2 FYEKMQ (reference sequence). CDR3 in DNA: TGTGCCAGCAGCTCACCGGGAGAAGGAAACACCATATATTTT. This gives the protein CASSSPGEGNTIYF.

This chain uses TRBV28 with TRBJ2-1; D is ambiguous. The germline gives CDR1 MDHEN, CDR2 SYDVKM. This CDR3 is 12 amino acids long. Trimming cost V 2 bases and J 8 bases, with 7 bases left between them. CDR3: CASSLASYEQFF. The CDR3 nucleotides read TGTGCCAGCAGTTTAGCATCTTATGAGCAGTTCTTC.

The gene calls are TRBV6-5 and TRBJ2-5, with D perhaps TRBD1 (7 bases). Trimming shortened V by 5 bases and J by 4 bases, and 14 bases separated the two germline ends. The V gene's germline CDR1 is MNHEY and CDR2 SVGAGI. The CDR3 is 14 residues long. Here the CDR3 DNA reads TGTGCCAGCAGTACCCAGGGGGGCGGAGAGACCCAGTACTTC. Residues: CASSTQGGGETQYF.

The J gene is TRBJ1-1, the V gene TRBV14, with 7 bases matching TRBD1. Germline V lookup: CDR1 SGHDN, CDR2 FVKESK. Unmatched junction bases numbered 7, after V lost 3 bases and J lost 6 bases. This CDR3 comprises 14 residues. The CDR3 bases are TGTGCCAGCAGCCATTGGCAGGGGGGTTCTGAAGCTTTCTTT. Translating gives CASSHWQGGSEAFF.

DNA for the CDR3: TGTGCCAGCGGCGTGGAGGGATTCGGCACAGATACGCAGTATTTT. Protein: CASGVEGFGTDTQYF. The J gene is TRBJ2-3, the V gene TRBV2; weak D call: TRBD2 (6 bases). Trimming left V 8 bases short and J 1 base short, with 16 bases between. Germline V gene lookup returns CDR1 SNHLY and CDR2 FYNNEI. The length of the CDR3 is 15 residues. The whole variable domain, remainder taken from reference TRBV2 and TRBJ2-3, is EPEVTQTPSHQVTQMGQEVILRCVPISNHLYFYWYRQILGQKVEFLVSFYNNEISEKSEIFDDQFSVERPDGSNFTLKIRSTKLEDSAMYFCASGVEGFGTDTQYFGPGTRLTVL.

The CDR3 DNA reads TGTGCCAGCAGGCTTTGGGGGACAGGGGGCACTGAAGCTTTCTTT. Its protein product is CASRLWGTGGTEAFF. The chain combines TRBV5-6 with TRBJ1-1, with TRBD1 matching over 11 bases. Germline-derived CDR1 and CDR2 are SGHDT and YYEEEE. V shed 5 bases, J shed 4 bases, and the junction held 7 bases outside the gene matches. The CDR3 has 15 residues.

This clone has only one observation. The chain links TRBV19 to TRBJ1-2; TRBD1 agrees at 8 bases. The germline CDR1 and CDR2 sequences are LNHDA and SQIVND (reference sequence). This CDR3 region has 14 residues. The J segment lost 3 bases and the V segment lost 6 bases, leaving 6 bases of the junction unmatched. In DNA, the CDR3 is TGTGCCAGTAGCCGGACAGGGTCCGACTATGGCTACACCTTC. Its protein product is CASSRTGSDYGYTF.

The rearrangement joins TRBV5-8 to TRBJ2-2, with TRBD1 identical over 8 bases. This CDR3 spans 15 amino acids. V lost 1 base and J lost 6; bases outside the gene matches: 5. CDR1 is SGHTS and CDR2 is YDEGEE in the germline V gene. CDR3 DNA: TGTGCCAGCAGCTTGAGACAGGGGTTCGCCGGGGAGCTGTTTTTT. This encodes CASSLRQGFAGELFF.

The rearrangement links TRBV7-9 to TRBJ2-3, with D perhaps matching TRBD1 (5 bases). The V end lost 4 bases, the J end lost 2 bases, and 16 bases lay between the germline ends. The CDR3 totals 16 residues. The V gene's germline CDR1 is SEHNR and CDR2 FQNEAQ (reference sequence). The CDR3 bases are TGTGCCAGCAGCTCAAGGGGCCCAACCTACACAGATACGCAGTATTTT. It codes for CASSSRGPTYTDTQYF.

V and J are TRBV19 and TRBJ2-1; 9 bases are shared with TRBD2. This CDR3 region has 15 residues. V gave up 8 bases and J gave up 8 bases; unmatched junction bases: 13. CDR1 and CDR2 (germline): LNHDA, SQIVND (reference sequence). The chain's CDR3 is CASSWGSGRIDEQFF. The CDR3 nucleotides read TGTGCCAGTTCATGGGGGAGCGGGAGGATCGATGAGCAGTTCTTC.